Following are 3 T cell receptor beta chains from one sample sequenced in a study of T cells in women clearing cervical HPV infection. Profiled with immunoSEQ multiplex PCR; TCRdb holds only in-frame clones, not every one. The sample shows around 31,000 clones, and roughly 18% sits with its ten largest clones. The specimen was blood buffy coat. The source of these receptors is a woman between 18 and 75 years old with a cervical HPV16 infection that either progressed to CIN3+ or cleared (not recorded which).

Comment on this clone: The read terminates 3 residues before the CDR3 end, so the remaining end is supplied by the germline J gene. The chain links TRBV18 to TRBJ2-1; D gene ambiguous. Trimming stripped 0 bases from V and 2 bases from J, with 14 bases between. This CDR3 contains 17 residues. The germline V gene has CDR1 KGHSH and CDR2 LQKENI. The covered CDR3 bases are TGTGCCAGCTCACCACCGACGAGGTCAGGCCCCTACAATGAG. Its protein product is CASSPPTRSGPYNE. The CDR3 in full is CASSPPTRSGPYNEQFF.

On this clone itself: Read data end 3 residues before the CDR3 end; the end is taken from the germline J gene. The chain combines TRBV19 with TRBJ2-3; 8 positions match TRBD2. The CDR3 is 15 amino acids. Germline V lookup: CDR1 LNHDA, CDR2 SQIVND (reference sequence). The V and J ends lost 5 bases and 4 bases, in that order; junction bases with no gene match: 8. CDR3 DNA (partial): TGTGCCAGTAGTCGTTTGAGCGGGAGATCAGATACG. It specifies CASSRLSGRSDT. In full, the CDR3 is CASSRLSGRSDTQYF. Variable domain in full (rest from reference TRBV19 and TRBJ2-3): DGGITQSPKYLFRKEGQNVTLSCEQNLNHDAMYWYRQDPGQGLRLIYYSQIVNDFQKGDIAEGYSVSREKKESFPLTVTSAQKNPTAFYLCASSRLSGRSDTQYFGPGTRLTVL.

As for this clone: The read ends 3 residues shy of where the CDR3 ends; the end is completed using the germline J gene. This chain joins TRBV19 and TRBJ2-3, with TRBD2 matching 7 bases. Germline V gives CDR1 LNHDA, CDR2 SQIVND (reference sequence). This CDR3 spans 15 amino acids. The CDR3 protein is CASSPSPTSMETQYF. The DNA read from the CDR3 is TGTGCCAGTAGTCCATCTCCGACTAGCATGGAGACG.